These T cell receptor beta chains were read from a single sample in a study of shared clonotypes between healthy human individuals. Sequencing was performed with immunoSEQ multiplex PCR; in TCRdb, only in-frame clones are kept and a portion is missing. The sample carries 1 million to 1.2 million clones, approximately 77% recorded once. Input material: memory CD4+ T cells from PBMCs. The receptors here all came from a man between 18 and 29 years old in good health. Some clones in this sample may be carry-over from other donors' samples. The CDR3 runs from the conserved cysteine through the conserved F or W. D genes are given only for firm matches. The size of a clone is reported for some rows only, either as once, few or many, or as a class for expanded clones.

abundance,j_gene,v_gene,d_gene,CDR3nt,CDR3aa
NA,TRBJ1-5,TRBV6-6,TRBD1,TGTGCCAGCGGCGCCGACAGGGATAATCAGCCCCAGCATTTT,CASGADRDNQPQHF
NA,TRBJ1-5,TRBV5-6,NA,TGTGCCAGCAGCTTGGGGGGCGGGGCTGGCAATCAGCCCCAGCATTTT,CASSLGGGAGNQPQHF
NA,TRBJ2-1,TRBV7-6,TRBD2,TGTGCCAGCAGCTTATCGGGGGCGGGAGGGCGAAGGGAGCAGTTCTTC,CASSLSGAGGRREQFF
many,TRBJ2-5,TRBV11-3,NA,TGTGCCAGCAGCCGAACTTCCCAAGAGACCCAGTACTTC,CASSRTSQETQYF
NA,TRBJ2-7,TRBV28,NA,TGTGCCAGCAGTTTTCGCCGATTGCGGGGACCCAAGGGAGGTTACGAGCAGTACTTC,CASSFRRLRGPKGGYEQYF
NA,TRBJ2-7,TRBV7-6,TRBD2,TGTGCCAGCAGCGTAGCTGGGACTAGCTGGGAGCAGTACTTC,CASSVAGTSWEQYF
NA,TRBJ1-1,TRBV7-8,NA,TGTGCCAGCAGCTTAGATGAGGGTAGGACTGAAGCTTTCTTT,CASSLDEGRTEAFF
NA,TRBJ2-7,TRBV27,NA,TGTGCCAGCAGTTTATTCAGGGGGGGAGCCTACGAGCAGTACTTC,CASSLFRGGAYEQYF
NA,TRBJ2-2,TRBV7-2,TRBD2,TGTGCCAGCAGCACAAGCGGGAGCGGCACCGGGGAGCTGTTTTTT,CASSTSGSGTGELFF
NA,TRBJ2-1,TRBV5-1,TRBD2,TGCGCCAGCACTCTAGCGGGAGGGCCGATTGTGGATGAGCAGTTCTTC,CASTLAGGPIVDEQFF
NA,TRBJ2-3,TRBV29-1,TRBD1,TGCAGCGTTTATACTACAGGGGTCCCAGGGGATACGCAGTATTTT,CSVYTTGVPGDTQYF
few,TRBJ2-2,TRBV5-1,NA,TGCGCCAGCTTCGCTTCCGGGGAGCTGTTTTTT,CASFASGELFF
NA,TRBJ2-1,TRBV6-5,TRBD2,TGTGCCAGCAGTTACGGAGGTAGCGGGAGGGTTAGTGAGCAGTTCTTC,CASSYGGSGRVSEQFF
NA,TRBJ2-7,TRBV6-5,TRBD1,TGTGCCAGCAGTCGACAGGGTTACTCCTACGAGCAGTACTTC,CASSRQGYSYEQYF
NA,TRBJ2-5,TRBV6-1,TRBD1,TGTGCCAGCAGCCCCGGGACAGGGAGACAAGAGACCCAGTACTTC,CASSPGTGRQETQYF
NA,TRBJ1-3,TRBV14,NA,TGTGCCAGCAGCCAACTGGATCGGCGGGCCGACACCATATATTTT,CASSQLDRRADTIYF
NA,TRBJ2-1,TRBV18,NA,TGTGCCAGCTCACCAAATAGCGGCGGACTGGGTGAGCAGTTCTTC,CASSPNSGGLGEQFF
NA,TRBJ2-7,TRBV6-6,TRBD1,TGTGCCAGCAGTTACTCGCCGACAGGGGCCGGCGAGCAGTACTTC,CASSYSPTGAGEQYF
NA,TRBJ1-5,TRBV11-2,NA,TGTGCCAGCAGCTTAGGGGATAATCAGCCCCAGCATTTT,CASSLGDNQPQHF
few,TRBJ2-1,TRBV18,NA,TGTGCCAGCTCACTTAATCTTGGGGGTATTGGCTCCTACAATGAGCAGTTCTTC,CASSLNLGGIGSYNEQFF
NA,TRBJ1-6,TRBV28,NA,TGTGCCAGCAGACAGTACCCTGCACTCCTCCACTTT,CASRQYPALLHF
NA,TRBJ1-1,TRBV11-2,NA,TGTGCCAGCAGCCCCCAGTGGGATCGGACTGAAGCTTTCTTT,CASSPQWDRTEAFF